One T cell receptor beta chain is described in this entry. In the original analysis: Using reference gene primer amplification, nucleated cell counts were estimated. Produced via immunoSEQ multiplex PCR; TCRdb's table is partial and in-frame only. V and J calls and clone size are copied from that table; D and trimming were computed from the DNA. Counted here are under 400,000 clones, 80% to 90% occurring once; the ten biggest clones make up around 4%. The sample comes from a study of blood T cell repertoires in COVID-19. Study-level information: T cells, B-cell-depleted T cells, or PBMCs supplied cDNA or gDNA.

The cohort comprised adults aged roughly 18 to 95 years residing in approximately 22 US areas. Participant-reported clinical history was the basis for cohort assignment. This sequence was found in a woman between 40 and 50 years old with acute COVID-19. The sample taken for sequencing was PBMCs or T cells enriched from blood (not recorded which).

The CDR3 nucleotides are TGTGCCAGCAGCCCTAGCGGGAACAATCAGCCCCAGCATTTT. This sequence encodes CASSPSGNNQPQHF. The rearrangement uses TRBV25-1 and TRBJ1-5, with D unclear. CDR3 length: 14 residues. CDR1 is MGHDK and CDR2 is SYGVNS in the germline V gene. Between the trimmed V and J ends, which lost 6 bases and 3 bases, there was a span of 12 bases.